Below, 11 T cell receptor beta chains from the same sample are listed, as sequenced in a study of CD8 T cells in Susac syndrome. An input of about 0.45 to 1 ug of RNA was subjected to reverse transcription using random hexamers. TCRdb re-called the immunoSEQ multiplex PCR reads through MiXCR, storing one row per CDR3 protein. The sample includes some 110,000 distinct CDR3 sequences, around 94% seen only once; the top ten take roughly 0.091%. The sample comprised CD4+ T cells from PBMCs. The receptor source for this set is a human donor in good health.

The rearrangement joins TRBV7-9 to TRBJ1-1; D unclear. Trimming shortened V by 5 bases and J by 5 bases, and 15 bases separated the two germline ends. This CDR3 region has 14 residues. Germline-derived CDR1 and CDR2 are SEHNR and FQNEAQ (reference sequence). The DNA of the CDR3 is TGTGCCAGCAGCCCGAATCCTACTTGGACTGAAGCTTTCTTT. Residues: CASSPNPTWTEAFF.

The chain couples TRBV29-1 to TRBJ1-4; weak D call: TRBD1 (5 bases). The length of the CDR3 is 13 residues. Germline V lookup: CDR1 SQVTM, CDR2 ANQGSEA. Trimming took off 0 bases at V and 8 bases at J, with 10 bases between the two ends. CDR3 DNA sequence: TGCAGCGTTGAAGAGCCCGGGGGGGAAAAACTGTTTTTT. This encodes CSVEEPGGEKLFF.

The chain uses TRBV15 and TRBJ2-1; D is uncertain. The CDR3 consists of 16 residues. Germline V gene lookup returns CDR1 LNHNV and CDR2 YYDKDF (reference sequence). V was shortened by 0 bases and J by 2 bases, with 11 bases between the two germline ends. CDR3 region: CATSRERGNPYNEQFF. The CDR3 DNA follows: TGTGCCACCAGCAGAGAGCGAGGAAACCCCTACAATGAGCAGTTCTTC. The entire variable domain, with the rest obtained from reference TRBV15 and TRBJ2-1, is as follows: DAMVIQNPRYQVTQFGKPVTLSCSQTLNHNVMYWYQQKSSQAPKLLFHYYDKDFNNEADTPDNFQSRRPNTSFCFLDIRSPGLGDTAMYLCATSRERGNPYNEQFFGPGTRLTVL.

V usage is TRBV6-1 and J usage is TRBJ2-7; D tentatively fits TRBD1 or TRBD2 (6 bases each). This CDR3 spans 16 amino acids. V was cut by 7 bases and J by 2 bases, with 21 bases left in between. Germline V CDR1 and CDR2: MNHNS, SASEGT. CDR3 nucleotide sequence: TGTGCCAGCACTGCCCACGGGGGCGCATTTCCCTACGAGCAGTACTTC. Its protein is CASTAHGGAFPYEQYF.

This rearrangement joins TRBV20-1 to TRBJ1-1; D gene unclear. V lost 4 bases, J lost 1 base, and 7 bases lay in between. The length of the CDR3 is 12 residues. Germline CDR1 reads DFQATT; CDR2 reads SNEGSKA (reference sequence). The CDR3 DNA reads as TGCAGTGCTACCGTACCGAACACTGAAGCTTTCTTT. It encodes CSATVPNTEAFF.

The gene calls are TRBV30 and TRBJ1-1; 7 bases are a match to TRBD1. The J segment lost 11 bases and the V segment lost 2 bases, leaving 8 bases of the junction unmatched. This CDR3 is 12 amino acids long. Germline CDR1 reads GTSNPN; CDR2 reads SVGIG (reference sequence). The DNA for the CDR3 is TGTGCCTGGAGTCTCACAGGGGTTCAGGCTTTCTTT. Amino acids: CAWSLTGVQAFF.

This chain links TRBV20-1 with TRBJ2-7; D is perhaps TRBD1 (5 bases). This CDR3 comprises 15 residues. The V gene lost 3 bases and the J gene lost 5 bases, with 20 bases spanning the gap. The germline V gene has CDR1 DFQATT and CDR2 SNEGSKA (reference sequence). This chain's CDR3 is CSARGRVSAFHEQYF. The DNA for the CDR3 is TGCAGTGCTAGGGGCAGGGTGTCGGCATTCCACGAGCAGTACTTC.

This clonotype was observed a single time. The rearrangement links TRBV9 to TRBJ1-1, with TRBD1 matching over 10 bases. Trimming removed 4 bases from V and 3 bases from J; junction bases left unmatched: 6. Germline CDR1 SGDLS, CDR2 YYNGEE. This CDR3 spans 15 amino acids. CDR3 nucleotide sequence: TGTGCCAGCAGCCCCCGGACAGGGGGAGACACTGAAGCTTTCTTT. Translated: CASSPRTGGDTEAFF.

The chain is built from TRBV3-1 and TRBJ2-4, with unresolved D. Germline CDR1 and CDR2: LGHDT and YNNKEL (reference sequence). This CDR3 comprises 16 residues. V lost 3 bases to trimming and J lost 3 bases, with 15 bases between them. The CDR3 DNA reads TGTGCCAGCAGCCACCCGACACGCTGGGGCAAAAACATTCAGTACTTC. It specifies CASSHPTRWGKNIQYF.

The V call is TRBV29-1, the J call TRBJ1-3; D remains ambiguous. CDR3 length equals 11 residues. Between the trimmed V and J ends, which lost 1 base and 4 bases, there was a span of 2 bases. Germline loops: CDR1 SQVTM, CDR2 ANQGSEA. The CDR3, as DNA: TGCAGCGTTGAAGCCGGAAACACCATATATTTT. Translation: CSVEAGNTIYF.

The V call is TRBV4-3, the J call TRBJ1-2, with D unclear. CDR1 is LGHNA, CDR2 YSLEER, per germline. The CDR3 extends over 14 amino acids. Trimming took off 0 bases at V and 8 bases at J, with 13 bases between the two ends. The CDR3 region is CASSQEAFSKGYTF. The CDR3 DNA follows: TGCGCCAGCAGCCAAGAGGCGTTTTCAAAGGGCTACACCTTC.